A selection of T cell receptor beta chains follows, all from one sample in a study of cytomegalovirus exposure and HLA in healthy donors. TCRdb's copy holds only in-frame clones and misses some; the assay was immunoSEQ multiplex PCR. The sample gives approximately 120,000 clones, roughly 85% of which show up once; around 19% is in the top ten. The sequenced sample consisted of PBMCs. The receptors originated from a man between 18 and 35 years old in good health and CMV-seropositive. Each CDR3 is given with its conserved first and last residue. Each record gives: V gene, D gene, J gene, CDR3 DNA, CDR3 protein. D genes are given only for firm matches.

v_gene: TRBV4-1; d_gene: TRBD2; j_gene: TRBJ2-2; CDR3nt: TGCGCCAGCAGCCTTGGCGCCTCGCGGGGGGTCACCGGGGAGCTGTTTTTT; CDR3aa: CASSLGASRGVTGELFF
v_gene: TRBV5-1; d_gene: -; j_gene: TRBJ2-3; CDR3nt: TGCGCCAGCAGCATCTCAGGGTCAGATACGCAGTATTTT; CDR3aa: CASSISGSDTQYF
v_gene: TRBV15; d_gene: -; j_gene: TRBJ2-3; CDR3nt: TGTGCCACCAGCAGAGACAGGGATAGCACAGATACGCAGTATTTT; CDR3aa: CATSRDRDSTDTQYF
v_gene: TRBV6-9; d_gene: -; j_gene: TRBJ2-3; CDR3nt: TGTGCCAGGTCAAGCACAGATACGCAGTATTTT; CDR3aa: CARSSTDTQYF
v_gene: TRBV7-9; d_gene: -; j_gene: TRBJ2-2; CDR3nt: TGTGCCAGCACCTACACGGGGGATGCGGGGGAGCTGTTTTTT; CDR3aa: CASTYTGDAGELFF
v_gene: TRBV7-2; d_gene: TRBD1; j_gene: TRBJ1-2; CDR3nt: TGTGCCAGCAGCTTAGCGTCAGGGGGGTATGGCTACACCTTC; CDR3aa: CASSLASGGYGYTF
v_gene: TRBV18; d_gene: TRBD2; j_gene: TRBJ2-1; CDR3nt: TGTGCCAGCTCACGGATACTAGCGGGGGGCGACAATGAGCAGTTCTTC; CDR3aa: CASSRILAGGDNEQFF
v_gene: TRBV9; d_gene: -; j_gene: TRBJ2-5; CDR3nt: TGTGCCAGCAGCGTAGCGGGGGTTCAAGAGACCCAGTACTTC; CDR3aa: CASSVAGVQETQYF
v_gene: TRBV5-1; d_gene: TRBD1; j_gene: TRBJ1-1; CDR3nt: TGCGCCAGCAGCCCCGGGGCAGGGACAGGAAGGGAAGCCTTCTTT; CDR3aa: CASSPGAGTGREAFF
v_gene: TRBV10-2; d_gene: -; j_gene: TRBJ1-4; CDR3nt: TGCGCCAGCAGTAAGAACAGGGCCACTAATGAAAAACTGTTTTTT; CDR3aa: CASSKNRATNEKLFF
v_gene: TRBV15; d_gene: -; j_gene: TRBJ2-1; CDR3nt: TGTGCCACCAGCAGAGAAAGACCGGGACTTTACAATGAGCAGTTCTTC; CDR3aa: CATSRERPGLYNEQFF
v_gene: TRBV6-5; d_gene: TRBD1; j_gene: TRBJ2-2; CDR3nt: TGTGCCAGCTTCTCCGACAGGGGCCCCGGGGAGCTGTTTTTT; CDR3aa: CASFSDRGPGELFF
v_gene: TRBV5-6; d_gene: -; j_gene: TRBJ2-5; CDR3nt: TGTGCCAGCAGCCGCGGGGACAGAGAGACCCAGTACTTC; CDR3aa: CASSRGDRETQYF